This T cell receptor beta chain emerged from a study of a mutant IDH1 vaccine in newly diagnosed glioma. In the study overall: Once 4-6 weeks had passed after radiotherapy alone, vaccination started, or it started with temozolomide cycles.

V was trimmed by 4 bases and J by 0 bases, leaving 13 bases between them. Looked up from germline, CDR1 is MGHRA and CDR2 is YSYEKL. CDR3 length: 15 amino acids. A note on this clone: Its antigen is still unknown.

This table comes from immunoSEQ multiplex PCR, and its TCRdb copy is limited to in-frame clones, with some not included. Among over 50,000 clones listed, over 80% were seen once. General study results and limits: Changes to the top peripheral T cell clonotypes appeared unrelated to pseudoprogression.

Time point described: week 5, during vaccination. Every vaccine dose comprised 300 ug of mutant IDH1 20-mer peptide plus topical imiquimod. The donor cohort comprised cases of new WHO grade 3 or 4 IDH1-mutant, ATRX-lost astrocytoma. The receptor comes from a woman in her thirties or forties with glioma. The sample consisted of PBMCs, taken from a glioma patient whose treatment included an IDH1 peptide vaccine. This rearrangement joins TRBV4-1 to TRBJ2-7, with D perhaps given as TRBD1 or TRBD2 (5 bases each). CDR3 amino acids: CASSRAGGSSYEQYF. In DNA, the CDR3 is TGCGCCAGCAGCCGGGCTGGGGGAAGCTCCTACGAGCAGTACTTC.